This T cell receptor beta chain was sequenced during a study of CD8 T cells in ankylosing spondylitis. TCRdb used MiXCR to reprocess the 5' RACE reads, holding one entry per CDR3 protein. The profile shows 200,000 to 300,000 distinct CDR3 sequences, 30% to 40% of them singletons. Study conclusions and caveats: A CD8+ phenotype characterized the disease-linked clones, which were relatively rare in peripheral blood. Earlier authors reported some of these motif variants in reactive arthritis synovial fluid and blood. Typical of ankylosing spondylitis blood, it appeared, was a TCR beta motif of 7 or 8 highly homologous variants. Reportedly, disease-linked clones are significantly enriched in ankylosing spondylitis patients' matched synovial fluid.

Points on this clonotype: The antigen remains unidentified.

With V trimmed by 5 bases and J by 1 base, 5 bases remained unmatched. The CDR3 contains 15 residues. Looked up from germline, CDR1 is SGHTA and CDR2 is FQGTGA. V gene TRBV7-3 combines with J gene TRBJ2-3; 8 positions match TRBD2. Sequencing was done on a sample of blood, either unsorted or a sorted T cell fraction (not recorded which). The sequence was obtained from a male donor with ankylosing spondylitis or in good health (not recorded which). DNA for the CDR3: TGTGCCAGCAGCACCTACGGGGGGGGCACAGATACGCAGTATTTT. It encodes CASSTYGGGTDTQYF.